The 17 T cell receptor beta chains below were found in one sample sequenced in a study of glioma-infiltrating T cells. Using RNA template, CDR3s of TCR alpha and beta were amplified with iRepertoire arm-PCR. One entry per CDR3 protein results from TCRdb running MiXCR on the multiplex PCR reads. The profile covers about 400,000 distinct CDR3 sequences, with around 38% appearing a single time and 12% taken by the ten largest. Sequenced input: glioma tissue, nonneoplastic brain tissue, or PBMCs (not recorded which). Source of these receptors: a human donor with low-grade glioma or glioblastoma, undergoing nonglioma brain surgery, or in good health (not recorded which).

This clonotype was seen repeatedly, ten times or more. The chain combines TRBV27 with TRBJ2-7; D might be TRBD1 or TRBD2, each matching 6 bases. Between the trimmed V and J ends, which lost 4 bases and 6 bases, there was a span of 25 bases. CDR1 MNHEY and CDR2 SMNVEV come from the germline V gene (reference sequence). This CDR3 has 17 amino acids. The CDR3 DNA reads TGTGCCAGCAGTTCCTCCGAGGGGGGCGAACTCCTGGGCGAGCAGTACTTC. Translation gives CASSSSEGGELLGEQYF.

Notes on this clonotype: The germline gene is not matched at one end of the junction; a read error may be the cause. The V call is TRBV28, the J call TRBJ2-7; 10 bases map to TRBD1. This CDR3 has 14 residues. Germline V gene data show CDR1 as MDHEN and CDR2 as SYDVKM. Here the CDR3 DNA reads TGTGCCAGCGGTGCAAGGGACAGGGGCTACGAGCAGTACTTT. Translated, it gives CASGARDRGYEQYF.

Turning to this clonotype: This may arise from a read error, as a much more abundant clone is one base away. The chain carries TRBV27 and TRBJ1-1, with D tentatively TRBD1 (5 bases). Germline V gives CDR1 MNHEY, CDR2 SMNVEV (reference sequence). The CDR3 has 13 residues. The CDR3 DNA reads TGTGCCAACAGTTGGGGGGTGAACACTGAAGCTTTCTTT. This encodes CANSWGVNTEAFF.

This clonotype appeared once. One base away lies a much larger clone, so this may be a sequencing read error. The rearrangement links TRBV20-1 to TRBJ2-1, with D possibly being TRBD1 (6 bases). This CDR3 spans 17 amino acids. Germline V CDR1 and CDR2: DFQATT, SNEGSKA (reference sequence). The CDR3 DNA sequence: TGCAGTGGTAGAGACCCCTCTCAGAGTTGGACAGTCAGTGAGCAGTTCTTC. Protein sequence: CSGRDPSQSWTVSEQFF.

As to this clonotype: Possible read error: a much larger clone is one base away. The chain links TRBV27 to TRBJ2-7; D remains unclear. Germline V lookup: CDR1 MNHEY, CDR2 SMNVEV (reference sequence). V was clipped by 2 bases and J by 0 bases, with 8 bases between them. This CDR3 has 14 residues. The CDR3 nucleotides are TGTGCCAGCAGTTTAAGGCTGGACTCCTACGAGCAGTACTTC. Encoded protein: CASSLRLDSYEQYF.

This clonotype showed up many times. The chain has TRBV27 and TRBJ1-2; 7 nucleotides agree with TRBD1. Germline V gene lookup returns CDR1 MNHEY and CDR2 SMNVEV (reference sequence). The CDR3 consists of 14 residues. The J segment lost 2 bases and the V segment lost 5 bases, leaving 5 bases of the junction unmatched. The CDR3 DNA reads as TGTGCCAGCAGTCCGCCGGGACAGAACTATGGCTACACCTTC. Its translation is CASSPPGQNYGYTF.

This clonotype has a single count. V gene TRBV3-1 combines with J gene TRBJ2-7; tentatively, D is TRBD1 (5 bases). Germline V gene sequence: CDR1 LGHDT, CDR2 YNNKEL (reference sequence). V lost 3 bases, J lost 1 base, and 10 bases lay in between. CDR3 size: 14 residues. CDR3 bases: TGTGCCAGCAGCCAGGGGCCGCCTTCCTACGAGCAGTACTTC. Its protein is CASSQGPPSYEQYF.

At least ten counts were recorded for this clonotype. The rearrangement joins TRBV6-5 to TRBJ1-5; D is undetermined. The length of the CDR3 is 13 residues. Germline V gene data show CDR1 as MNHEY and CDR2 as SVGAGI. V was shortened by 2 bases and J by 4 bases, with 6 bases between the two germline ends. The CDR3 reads CASSYTRNQPQHF. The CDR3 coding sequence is TGTGCCAGCAGTTACACGCGGAATCAGCCCCAGCATTTT.

CDR3 in amino acids: CASSQDFRAGTYNEQFF. The CDR3 DNA is TGTGCCAGCAGCCAAGATTTCCGAGCGGGGACCTACAATGAGCAGTTCTTC. The J gene is TRBJ2-1, the V gene TRBV4-2, with 7 bases that match TRBD2. CDR3 length equals 17 residues. Unmatched junction bases numbered 7, after V lost 0 bases and J lost 2 bases. CDR1 and CDR2 from the germline V gene are LGHNA and YNFKEQ.

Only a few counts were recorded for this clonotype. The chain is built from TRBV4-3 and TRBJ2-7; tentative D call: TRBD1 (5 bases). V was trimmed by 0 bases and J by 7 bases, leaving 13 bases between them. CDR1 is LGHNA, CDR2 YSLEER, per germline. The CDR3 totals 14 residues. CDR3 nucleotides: TGCGCCAGCAGCCAAGAGGTGGCAGGGCTTGAGCAGTACTTC. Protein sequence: CASSQEVAGLEQYF.

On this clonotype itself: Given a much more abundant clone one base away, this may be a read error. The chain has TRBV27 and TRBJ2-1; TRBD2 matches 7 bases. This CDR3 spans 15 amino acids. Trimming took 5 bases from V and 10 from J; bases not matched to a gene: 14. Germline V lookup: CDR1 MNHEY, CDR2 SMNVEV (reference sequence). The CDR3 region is CASSLTGLPAGEQFF. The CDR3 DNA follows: TGTGCCAGCAGTCTAACCGGCCTTCCAGCGGGGGAGCAGTTCTTC.

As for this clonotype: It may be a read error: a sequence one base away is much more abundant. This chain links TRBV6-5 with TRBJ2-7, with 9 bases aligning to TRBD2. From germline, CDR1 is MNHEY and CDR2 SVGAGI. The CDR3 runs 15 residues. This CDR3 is CASSYAGGVSCEQYF. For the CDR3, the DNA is TGTGCCAGCAGTTATGCGGGAGGGGTATCCTGCGAGCAGTACTTC.

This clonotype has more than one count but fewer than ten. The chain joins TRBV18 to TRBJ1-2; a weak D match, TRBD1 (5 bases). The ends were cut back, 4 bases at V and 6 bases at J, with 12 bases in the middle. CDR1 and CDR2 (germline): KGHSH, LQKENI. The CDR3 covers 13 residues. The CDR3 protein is CASSRRRGDGYTF. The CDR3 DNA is TGTGCCAGCTCACGACGGCGGGGCGATGGCTACACCTTC.

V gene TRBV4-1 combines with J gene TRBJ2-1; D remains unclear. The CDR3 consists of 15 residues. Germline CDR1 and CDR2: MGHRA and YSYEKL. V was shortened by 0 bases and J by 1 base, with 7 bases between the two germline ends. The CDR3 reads CASSQELESYNEQFF. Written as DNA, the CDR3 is TGCGCCAGCAGCCAAGAACTGGAGTCCTACAATGAGCAGTTCTTC.

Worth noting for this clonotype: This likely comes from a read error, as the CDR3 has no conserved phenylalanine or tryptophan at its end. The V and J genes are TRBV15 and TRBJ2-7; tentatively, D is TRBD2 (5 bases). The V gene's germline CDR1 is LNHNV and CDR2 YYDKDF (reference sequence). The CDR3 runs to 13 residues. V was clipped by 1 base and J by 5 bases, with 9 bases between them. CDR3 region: CATSRVSGHEQYL. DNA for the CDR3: TGTGCCACCAGCAGAGTGAGCGGCCACGAGCAGTACTTG.

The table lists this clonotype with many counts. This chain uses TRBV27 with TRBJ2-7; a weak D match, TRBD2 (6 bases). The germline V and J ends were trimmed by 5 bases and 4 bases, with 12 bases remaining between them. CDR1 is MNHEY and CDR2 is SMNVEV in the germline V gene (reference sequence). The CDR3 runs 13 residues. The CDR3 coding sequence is TGTGCCAGCAGTCCGGGACTTTCGTACGAGCAGTACTTC. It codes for CASSPGLSYEQYF.

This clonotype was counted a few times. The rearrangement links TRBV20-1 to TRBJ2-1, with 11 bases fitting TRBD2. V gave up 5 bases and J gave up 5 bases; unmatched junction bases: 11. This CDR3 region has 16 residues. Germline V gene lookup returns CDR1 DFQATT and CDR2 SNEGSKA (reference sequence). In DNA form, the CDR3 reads TGCAGTGCTTATAACCTGGGACTAGCGGTGCACAATGAGCAGTTCTTC. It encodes CSAYNLGLAVHNEQFF.